Each of the 13 T cell receptor beta chains below was sequenced from the same sample in a study of T cells expressing NK-cell markers. TCRdb reprocessed the 5' RACE reads and reports one entry per CDR3 protein, with no DNA. Here the sample table reports 500,000 to 700,000 distinct CDR3 sequences. Sequenced: blood T cells: a sorted CD56 or NKG2C T cell subset, CD4+ or CD8+ T cells, or bulk PBMC T cells (not recorded which). These receptors originate from a man aged 18 to 35 in good health.

The chain has TRBV3-1 and TRBJ2-5. The germline CDR1 and CDR2 sequences are LGHDT and YNNKEL (reference sequence). CDR3 length: 15 amino acids. CDR3 amino acids: CASSQVHVSRETQYF.

This sequence joins TRBV20-1 and TRBJ2-2; TCRdb selects TRBD1, and the lack of DNA leaves this call unchecked. The CDR3 totals 16 residues. Germline CDR1 and CDR2: DFQATT and SNEGSKA (reference sequence). The CDR3 loop reads CSALRSGGSNTGELFF.

J is TRBJ2-3 and V is TRBV5-1; the D call of TRBD1 rests on TCRdb alone, since no DNA is present to check it. Looked up from germline, CDR1 is SGHRS and CDR2 is YFSETQ. This CDR3 spans 15 amino acids. The CDR3 is CASSLGTFSTDTQYF.

The chain employs TRBV7-9 and TRBJ2-2. CDR3 length: 18 amino acids. The germline gives CDR1 SEHNR, CDR2 FQNEAQ (reference sequence). CDR3 region: CASSSSSSVSGVTGELFF.

The V gene is TRBV7-9, the J gene TRBJ1-4. Germline CDR1 and CDR2: SEHNR and FQNEAQ (reference sequence). This CDR3 has 13 amino acids. CDR3 sequence: CASSLSGLEKLFF.

The genes are TRBV12-3 or TRBV12-4 and TRBJ1-2. CDR3 length: 15 residues. The CDR3 sequence is CASSFETAPNYGYTF.

The V call is TRBV6-2 or TRBV6-3, the J call TRBJ1-4. Germline V gene sequence: CDR1 MNHEY, CDR2 SVGEGT. The length of the CDR3 is 11 residues. The CDR3 loop is CASSYDRKLFF.

The rearrangement links TRBV29-1 to TRBJ2-3; TCRdb's D call of TRBD2 is untestable without DNA. The CDR3 length is 13 residues. CDR1 and CDR2 (germline): SQVTM, ANQGSEA. CDR3 residues: CSVVRETGDTQYF.

The chain combines TRBV6-2 or TRBV6-3 with TRBJ2-1; TCRdb calls TRBD2, which cannot be checked without DNA. CDR3 length: 16 residues. Germline values: CDR1 MNHEY, CDR2 SVGEGT. The CDR3 here is CASRDRTSGMGNEQFF.

V usage is TRBV20-1 and J usage is TRBJ2-1; TCRdb's assignment of TRBD2 cannot be checked, as there is no DNA. This CDR3 spans 21 amino acids. Germline V gene data show CDR1 as DFQATT and CDR2 as SNEGSKA (reference sequence). The CDR3 protein is CSARPLLGTSGSEGGYNEQFF.

This sequence joins TRBV5-5 and TRBJ1-2. The CDR3 spans 15 residues. CDR1 is SGHKS, CDR2 YYEKEE, per germline (reference sequence). This CDR3 reads CASSESFTRVYGYTF.

The genes are TRBV29-1 and TRBJ1-5; TCRdb's assignment of TRBD1 cannot be checked, as there is no DNA. CDR1 is SQVTM, CDR2 ANQGSEA, per germline. The CDR3 spans 13 residues. CDR3 amino acids: CSVGEGAIQPQHF. The variable domain in full, with the rest retrieved from reference TRBV29-1 and TRBJ1-5, is SAVISQKPSRDICQRGTSLTIQCQVDSQVTMMFWYRQQPGQSLTLIATANQGSEATYESGFVIDKFPISRPNLTFSTLTVSNMSPEDSSIYLCSVGEGAIQPQHFGDGTRLSIL.

This chain uses TRBV20-1 with TRBJ1-4; TCRdb gives TRBD1 as the D gene, but with no DNA this cannot be confirmed. The CDR3 has 14 amino acids. Germline loops: CDR1 DFQATT, CDR2 SNEGSKA (reference sequence). The CDR3 loop is CSAGDGTTNEKLFF.